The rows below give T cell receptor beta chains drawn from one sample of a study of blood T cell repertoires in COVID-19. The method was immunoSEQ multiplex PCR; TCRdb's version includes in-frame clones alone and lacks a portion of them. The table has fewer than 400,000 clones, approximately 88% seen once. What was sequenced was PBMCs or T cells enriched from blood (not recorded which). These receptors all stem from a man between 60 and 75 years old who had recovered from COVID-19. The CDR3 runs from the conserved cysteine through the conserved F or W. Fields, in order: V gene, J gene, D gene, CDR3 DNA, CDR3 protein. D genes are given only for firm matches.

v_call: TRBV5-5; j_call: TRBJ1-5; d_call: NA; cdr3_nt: TGTGCCAGCAGCTTGCCGACAGTGAATCAGCCCCAGCATTTT; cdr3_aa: CASSLPTVNQPQHF
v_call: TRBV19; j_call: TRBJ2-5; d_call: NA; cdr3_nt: TGTGCCAGTAGTATAGGAACCCGGTTCCAAGAGACCCAGTACTTC; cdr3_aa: CASSIGTRFQETQYF
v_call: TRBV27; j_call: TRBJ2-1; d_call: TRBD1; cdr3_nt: TGTGCCAGCACCCTCTACCGGGACAGGCTTTACAATGAGCAGTTCTTC; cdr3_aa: CASTLYRDRLYNEQFF
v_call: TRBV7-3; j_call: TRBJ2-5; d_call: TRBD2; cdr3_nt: TGTGCCAGCCTAGCGGGAGGAGAGACCCAGTACTTC; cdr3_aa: CASLAGGETQYF
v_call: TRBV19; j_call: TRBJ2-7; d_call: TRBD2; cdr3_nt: TGTGCCAGTAGTATCGGACTAGCGGGAAGCTACGAGCAGTACTTC; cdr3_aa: CASSIGLAGSYEQYF
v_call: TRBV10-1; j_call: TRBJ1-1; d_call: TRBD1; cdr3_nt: TGCGCCAGCAGTGGGGACAGCCCTGGAGCTTTCTTT; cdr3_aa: CASSGDSPGAFF
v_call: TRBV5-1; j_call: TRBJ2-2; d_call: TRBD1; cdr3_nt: TGCGCCAGCAGCCCCGGGACAGCAGACACCGGGGAGCTGTTTTTT; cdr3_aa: CASSPGTADTGELFF
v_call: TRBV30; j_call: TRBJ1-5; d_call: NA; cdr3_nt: TGTGCCTGGAGTGAACAGGGTCGGAATCAGCCCCAGCATTTT; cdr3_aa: CAWSEQGRNQPQHF
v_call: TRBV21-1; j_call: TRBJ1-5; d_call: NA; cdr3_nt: TGTGCCAGCAGCAAAGATCCCCTCCAGGGGAGCAATCAGCCCCAGCATTTT; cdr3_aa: CASSKDPLQGSNQPQHF
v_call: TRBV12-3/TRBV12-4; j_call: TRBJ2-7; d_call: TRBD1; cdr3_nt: TGTGCCAGCAGAAAAACAGGGGATCACGAGCAGTACTTC; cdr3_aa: CASRKTGDHEQYF
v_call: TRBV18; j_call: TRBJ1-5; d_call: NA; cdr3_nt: TGTGCCAGCTCACACTCCGGGACACGGCGGGCACAGCCCCAGCATTTT; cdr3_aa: CASSHSGTRRAQPQHF
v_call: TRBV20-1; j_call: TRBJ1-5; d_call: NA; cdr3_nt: TGCAGTGCTAGTTTGCGGCCGAGCGGGCAGCCCCAGCATTTT; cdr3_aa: CSASLRPSGQPQHF
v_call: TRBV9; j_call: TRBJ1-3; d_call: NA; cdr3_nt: TGTGCCAGCAGCCCGGCACAGGGCGGAGGAAACACCATATATTTT; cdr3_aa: CASSPAQGGGNTIYF